The 7 T cell receptor beta chains below were found in one sample sequenced in a study of early T cells in non-severe SARS-CoV-2 infection. TCRdb re-called the 5' RACE reads with MiXCR, one entry per CDR3 protein. In the table there are some 73,000 distinct CDR3 sequences, about 12% of which are singletons. The sequenced sample was whole blood. These receptors all stem from an adult who was a healthcare worker with PCR-confirmed SARS-CoV-2 infection or an uninfected control (not recorded which).

This clonotype was observed at least ten times. The chain uses TRBV6-7 and TRBJ2-1; 10 bases fit TRBD2. TRBV6-7 is an ORF; its function is uncertain. This CDR3 is 16 amino acids long. Trimming at V came to 6 bases and at J to 2 bases, leaving 7 bases not matched to a gene. The chain's CDR3 is CASSPRLAGAYNEQFF. The CDR3 DNA reads as TGTGCCAGCAGCCCTCGGCTAGCGGGAGCCTACAATGAGCAGTTCTTC.

The table lists this clonotype with a few counts. The CDR3 DNA is TGCGCCAGCAGGGAAAGGGGGCTGACCTACGAGCAGTACTTC. Translated, it gives CASRERGLTYEQYF. The chain couples TRBV5-1 to TRBJ2-7; 7 bases agree with TRBD1. This CDR3 spans 14 amino acids. From germline, CDR1 is SGHRS and CDR2 YFSETQ. V trimming: 5 bases; J trimming: 2 bases; junction bases outside the gene matches: 7.

The chain has TRBV6-4 and TRBJ1-1, with a tentative D call TRBD1 (6 bases). Trimming removed 6 bases from V and 8 bases from J, with 13 bases in between. Germline CDR1 MRHNA, CDR2 SNTAGT. CDR3 length: 12 amino acids. CDR3 nucleotide sequence: TGTGCCAGCAGGAACCTCACAGGGGAAGCTTTCTTT. Translation: CASRNLTGEAFF.

A few counts support this clonotype. V and J are TRBV3-1 and TRBJ2-4; TRBD1 agrees at 9 bases. CDR1 is LGHDT, CDR2 YNNKEL, per germline (reference sequence). The CDR3 loop spans 16 amino acids. Losses at the gene ends were 4 bases for V and 8 bases for J; bases not matched to a gene: 12. This CDR3 reads CASSPDRGIRVDIQYF. DNA for the CDR3: TGTGCCAGCAGCCCAGACAGGGGGATCAGGGTTGACATTCAGTACTTC. The entire variable domain, with the rest obtained from reference TRBV3-1 and TRBJ2-4, is as follows: DTAVSQTPKYLVTQMGNDKSIKCEQNLGHDTMYWYKQDSKKFLKIMFSYNNKELIINETVPNRFSPKSPDKAHLNLHINSLELGDSAVYFCASSPDRGIRVDIQYFGAGTRLSVL.

The table lists this clonotype with a few counts. J is TRBJ2-7 and V is TRBV20-1, with 9 bases lining up with TRBD2. The V gene's germline CDR1 is DFQATT and CDR2 SNEGSKA (reference sequence). The CDR3 length is 16 residues. With 4 bases clipped from V and 3 bases from J, the junction kept 13 bases outside the gene matches. CDR3: CSAIPGVAGVHYEQYF. DNA of the CDR3: TGCAGTGCTATACCTGGGGTAGCGGGAGTTCACTACGAGCAGTACTTC.

This clonotype was seen ten or more times. The CDR3 DNA reads TGTGCCACCGATAGCCGGACAAGTAATCAGCCCCAGCATTTT. This codes for CATDSRTSNQPQHF. The V call is TRBV28, the J call TRBJ1-5; the D gene is possibly TRBD1 (5 bases). Germline assignment: CDR1 MDHEN and CDR2 SYDVKM. V shed 10 bases and J shed 4 bases, with 17 bases lying between them. The CDR3 covers 14 residues.

This chain links TRBV7-6 with TRBJ2-7; D remains unclear. The CDR3 contains 12 residues. The V gene's germline CDR1 is SGHVS and CDR2 FNYEAQ. V lost 4 bases to trimming and J lost 7 bases, with 11 bases between them. CDR3 DNA: TGTGCCAGCAGCTACCTCGGCGGAGAGCAGTACTTC. Translation: CASSYLGGEQYF.